Below are 21 T cell receptor beta chains sequenced from a single sample in a study of blood T cells in healthy people across ages (dated by TCRdb to about 2015). Library prep was done by 5' RACE. The reads were generated on an Illumina HiSeq 2500. A second PCR of about 6 to 11 cycles was performed with a sample-barcoded 5' primer and a J-beta primer mix. TCRdb took the public reads, trimmed them with fastp at Q25, ran MiXCR for clone calling and kept in-frame beta chains. Entries are consolidated by CDR3 protein sequence, retaining the most common genes and DNA. In this sample the table shows about 780,000 distinct CDR3 sequences, approximately 59% of which occur a single time. Roughly 25% of the sample lies in the top ten. The source material was blood. All receptors derive from a man aged 30 to 39 in good health.

The genes are TRBV12-5 and TRBJ2-7; tentatively, D is TRBD1 (5 bases). This CDR3 is 15 amino acids long. V was clipped by 0 bases and J by 4 bases, with 13 bases between them. Per germline, CDR1 LGHNT and CDR2 FRNRAP. The CDR3 DNA follows: TGTGCTAGTGGTTTGGTAGGGCAGGGAAAATACGAGCAGTACTTC. Amino acid sequence: CASGLVGQGKYEQYF.

This sequence joins TRBV6-5 and TRBJ1-2; possible D gene TRBD1, 5 bases. Germline lookup yields CDR1 MNHEY and CDR2 SVGAGI. Trimming cost V 2 bases and J 3 bases, with 22 bases left between them. There are 18 residues in the CDR3. CDR3: CASSYTGDSGRDDYGYTF. The CDR3 DNA is TGTGCCAGCAGTTACACGGGGGATAGTGGCAGGGATGACTATGGCTACACCTTC.

Only a few counts were recorded for this clonotype. The chain couples TRBV4-3 to TRBJ2-7, with D tentatively TRBD2 (7 bases). Trimming took 1 base from V and 3 from J, leaving 19 bases between them. This CDR3 spans 17 amino acids. Per the germline V gene, CDR1 is LGHNA and CDR2 is YSLEER. DNA of the CDR3: TGCGCCAGCAGCCAAGTTATGGATCGGGGGGCACACTACGAGCAGTACTTC. This translates into CASSQVMDRGAHYEQYF.

V is TRBV15 and J is TRBJ1-5; D ambiguous. Trimming pared 0 bases from V and 4 bases from J, leaving 10 bases between. There are 15 residues in the CDR3. Germline V gene data show CDR1 as LNHNV and CDR2 as YYDKDF (reference sequence). This CDR3 is CATSRESGGNQPQHF. CDR3 DNA sequence: TGTGCCACCAGCAGAGAATCTGGAGGTAATCAGCCCCAGCATTTT.

The V call is TRBV4-1, the J call TRBJ1-5; D is perhaps TRBD1 (5 bases). CDR1 and CDR2 from the germline V gene are MGHRA and YSYEKL. Trimming left V 4 bases short and J 3 bases short, with 13 bases between. The CDR3 sequence is 15 residues long. Written as DNA, the CDR3 is TGCGCCAGCAGCCGAGACAGTGGGGACAATCAGCCCCAGCATTTT. The encoded protein is CASSRDSGDNQPQHF.

This chain joins TRBV5-1 and TRBJ2-1; perhaps TRBD1 as D (5 bases). Germline V gene sequence: CDR1 SGHRS, CDR2 YFSETQ. There are 21 residues in the CDR3. With 0 bases removed from V and 7 bases from J, the gap between germline ends came to 32 bases. DNA of the CDR3: TGCGCCAGCAGCTTGGGTTTTTTAGGGCAGGGCACCCTACCCACCAAGAATGAGCAGTTCTTC. This gives the protein CASSLGFLGQGTLPTKNEQFF.

To note about this clonotype: Mismatch with germline at one junction end may stem from a read error. V is TRBV3-1 and J is TRBJ2-1, with 11 positions matching TRBD2. The V gene's germline CDR1 is LGHDT and CDR2 YNNKEL (reference sequence). This CDR3 spans 18 amino acids. CDR3 residues: CASSLAGGTAGSHNEQFF. In nucleotides, the CDR3 is TGTGCCAGCAGTCTAGCGGGGGGTACTGCGGGCTCCCACAATGAGCAGTTCTTC.

The chain couples TRBV5-1 to TRBJ2-1; TRBD2 aligns across 8 bases. V dropped 0 bases and J dropped 6; count of bases not matched to a gene: 8. From germline, CDR1 is SGHRS and CDR2 YFSETQ. The CDR3 covers 16 residues. The CDR3 sequence: CASSLAAGGEGNEQFF. As DNA, the CDR3 is TGCGCCAGCAGCTTGGCGGCGGGGGGTGAGGGCAATGAGCAGTTCTTC.

The V gene is TRBV28, the J gene TRBJ2-7, with D maybe TRBD1 (6 bases). This CDR3 is 14 amino acids long. Looked up from germline, CDR1 is MDHEN and CDR2 is SYDVKM. Deletions cut 6 bases from V and 0 bases from J, with 12 bases between. CDR3 in DNA: TGTGCCAGCAGCCCCTGGGACACCTCCTACGAGCAGTACTTC. Translation gives CASSPWDTSYEQYF.

There are a few counts of this clonotype. The chain carries TRBV2 and TRBJ1-2; D not certain. The V end was cut by 6 bases, the J end by 6 bases, with 8 bases between. This CDR3 has 11 residues. Germline V CDR1 and CDR2: SNHLY, FYNNEI. The CDR3 region is CASRRGDGYTF. Here the CDR3 DNA reads TGTGCCAGCAGGCGGGGTGATGGCTACACCTTC.

This clonotype was picked up a small number of times. The chain carries TRBV20-1 and TRBJ2-7; the match to TRBD2 covers 9 bases. The CDR3 runs 15 residues. The V gene end was trimmed by 3 bases and the J gene end by 3 bases; junction bases not matched to a gene: 9. Germline V gene sequence: CDR1 DFQATT, CDR2 SNEGSKA (reference sequence). The CDR3 here is CSARMASGDVYEQYF. The CDR3 DNA reads TGCAGTGCTAGGATGGCTAGCGGGGACGTCTACGAGCAGTACTTC.

The CDR3 bases are TGTGCCAGCAGCTCACCCGGGGTAGAGAACTATGGCTACACCTTC. It specifies CASSSPGVENYGYTF. V and J are TRBV7-9 and TRBJ1-2; no definite D call. Germline V gene sequence: CDR1 SEHNR, CDR2 FQNEAQ (reference sequence). With 4 bases removed from V and 2 bases from J, the gap between germline ends came to 14 bases. The CDR3 sequence is 15 residues long.

The chain couples TRBV15 to TRBJ2-5, with D uncertain. The end of the DNA aligns better with TRBJ2-7, so the J call may be wrong. Germline V CDR1 and CDR2: LNHNV, YYDKDF (reference sequence). The CDR3 loop spans 15 amino acids. The CDR3 spells CATSAARFARNEQYF. The CDR3 DNA sequence: TGTGCCACCAGCGCTGCCCGGTTCGCGCGGAACGAGCAGTACTTC.

The chain has TRBV6-5 and TRBJ2-1; 8 bases are a match to TRBD2. This CDR3 has 16 residues. Germline lookup yields CDR1 MNHEY and CDR2 SVGAGI. V lost 6 bases, J lost 0 bases, and 7 bases stayed unmatched. The CDR3 loop reads CASSPRSGGSYNEQFF. CDR3 bases: TGTGCCAGCAGCCCCAGAAGCGGGGGCTCCTACAATGAGCAGTTCTTC.

This sequence joins TRBV6-5 and TRBJ1-2, with 8 bases identical to TRBD1. V was clipped by 10 bases and J by 3 bases; unmatched bases: 10. This CDR3 contains 14 residues. The V gene's germline CDR1 is MNHEY and CDR2 SVGAGI. This chain's CDR3 is CATGPQGADYGYTF. The DNA of the CDR3 is TGTGCCACCGGCCCCCAGGGGGCGGACTATGGCTACACCTTC.

V gene TRBV4-2 combines with J gene TRBJ2-5; TRBD2 agrees at 16 bases. J gave up 3 bases and V 3 bases, and 1 base lay outside the gene matches. This CDR3 contains 16 residues. Germline V CDR1 and CDR2: LGHNA, YNFKEQ. The CDR3 sequence: CASSQGLAGGKETQYF. As DNA, the CDR3 is TGTGCCAGCAGCCAGGGACTAGCGGGGGGGAAAGAGACCCAGTACTTC.

The chain carries TRBV28 and TRBJ2-7; the D gene is possibly TRBD2 (6 bases). V lost 11 bases to trimming and J lost 5 bases, with 13 bases between them. The germline CDR1 and CDR2 sequences are MDHEN and SYDVKM. The CDR3 has 11 amino acids. CDR3 in DNA: TGTGCCGCGGGGAAGGGCCACGAGCAGTACTTC. This sequence encodes CAAGKGHEQYF.

This chain uses TRBV4-2 with TRBJ2-3; the D is unclear. Trimming cost V 1 base and J 2 bases, with 13 bases left between them. The germline V gene has CDR1 LGHNA and CDR2 YNFKEQ. The CDR3 loop spans 16 amino acids. CDR3 amino acids: CASSQGGDGSTDTQYF. CDR3 coding DNA: TGTGCCAGCAGCCAAGGCGGTGACGGCTCCACAGATACGCAGTATTTT.

The sample holds a few counts of this clonotype. The gene calls are TRBV20-1 and TRBJ1-2, with D perhaps matching TRBD1 (5 bases). The CDR3 has 14 residues. Germline CDR1 reads DFQATT; CDR2 reads SNEGSKA (reference sequence). Deletions cut 6 bases from V and 7 bases from J, with 21 bases between. The CDR3 sequence: CSARPGLQAGGYTF. CDR3 DNA: TGCAGTGCACGGCCGGGACTACAAGCTGGTGGCTACACCTTC.

The gene calls are TRBV6-5 and TRBJ2-5; D call uncertain. This CDR3 comprises 13 residues. The V end was cut by 2 bases, the J end by 3 bases, with 7 bases between. Germline assignment: CDR1 MNHEY and CDR2 SVGAGI. This CDR3 is CASSYRLKETQYF. The CDR3 region has the DNA TGTGCCAGCAGTTACCGGTTGAAAGAGACCCAGTACTTC.

In this sample, this clonotype turned up many times. J is TRBJ2-1 and V is TRBV4-3, with D perhaps matching TRBD2 (5 bases). The V end lost 3 bases, the J end lost 8 bases, and 11 bases lay between the germline ends. Germline V gene data show CDR1 as LGHNA and CDR2 as YSLEER. The CDR3 loop spans 13 amino acids. CDR3 sequence reads: CASSHVASDEQFF. The CDR3 bases are TGCGCCAGCAGCCATGTAGCGTCAGATGAGCAGTTCTTC.